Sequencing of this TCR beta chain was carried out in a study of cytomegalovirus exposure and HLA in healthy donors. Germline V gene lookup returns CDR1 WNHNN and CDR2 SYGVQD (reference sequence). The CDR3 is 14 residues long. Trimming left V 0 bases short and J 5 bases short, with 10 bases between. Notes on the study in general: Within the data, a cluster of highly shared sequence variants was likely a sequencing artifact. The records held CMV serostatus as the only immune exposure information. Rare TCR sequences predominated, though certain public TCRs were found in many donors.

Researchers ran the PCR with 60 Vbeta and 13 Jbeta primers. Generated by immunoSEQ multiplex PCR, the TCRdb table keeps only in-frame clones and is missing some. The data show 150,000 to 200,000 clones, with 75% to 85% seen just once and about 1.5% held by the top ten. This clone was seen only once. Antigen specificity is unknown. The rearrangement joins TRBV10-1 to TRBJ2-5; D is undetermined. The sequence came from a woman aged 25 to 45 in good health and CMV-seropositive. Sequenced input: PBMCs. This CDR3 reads CASSESSDTETQYF. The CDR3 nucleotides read TGCGCCAGCAGTGAGTCGTCCGACACTGAGACCCAGTACTTC.